This T cell receptor (beta chain) was recovered during a study of cytomegalovirus exposure and HLA in healthy donors. Study information: A previous analysis identified approximately 120 million unique TCR beta sequences derived from around 180 million T cells. Study-wide results and limits: Being indistinguishable, some V segments were excluded, TRBV6-2 and TRBV6-3 among them.

Notes on this clone: Its antigen is unidentified.

Primers: 60 Vbeta forward and 13 Jbeta reverse. Here immunoSEQ multiplex PCR was the method, and the copy in TCRdb shows in-frame clones only, minus some. This sample has around 100,000 clones; 67% occur once, and the top ten carry about 2.1%. CDR3 length: 14 residues. V dropped 7 bases and J dropped 5; count of bases not matched to a gene: 10. Germline V lookup: CDR1 MDHEN, CDR2 SYDVKM. Healthy bone marrow donors made up the donor group. The specimen was PBMCs. V is TRBV28 and J is TRBJ2-7, with 8 bases that match TRBD1. This TCR was recovered from a man aged 25 to 40 in good health and CMV-seronegative. The CDR3 loop reads CASTGQGSSDEQYF. The CDR3 DNA follows: TGTGCCAGCACTGGACAGGGCTCATCGGACGAGCAGTACTTC.